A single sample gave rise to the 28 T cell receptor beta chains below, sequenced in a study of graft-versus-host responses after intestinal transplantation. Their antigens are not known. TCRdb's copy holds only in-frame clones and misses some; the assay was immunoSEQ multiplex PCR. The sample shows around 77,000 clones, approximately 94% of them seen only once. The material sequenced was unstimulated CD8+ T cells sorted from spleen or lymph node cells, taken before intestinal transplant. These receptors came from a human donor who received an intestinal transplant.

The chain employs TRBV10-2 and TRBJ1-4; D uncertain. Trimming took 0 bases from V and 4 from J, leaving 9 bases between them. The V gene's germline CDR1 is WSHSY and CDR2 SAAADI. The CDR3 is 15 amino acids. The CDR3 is CASSESTPLNEKLFF. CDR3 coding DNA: TGCGCCAGCAGTGAGTCAACTCCCCTTAATGAAAAACTGTTTTTT.

CDR3 residues: CASRRGTQEAFF. Here the CDR3 DNA reads TGTGCCAGTCGGCGAGGTACCCAGGAAGCTTTCTTT. V gene TRBV25-1 combines with J gene TRBJ1-1; D gene ambiguous. Germline CDR1 and CDR2: MGHDK and SYGVNS. V gave up 9 bases and J gave up 8 bases, with 16 bases separating them. CDR3 size: 12 residues.

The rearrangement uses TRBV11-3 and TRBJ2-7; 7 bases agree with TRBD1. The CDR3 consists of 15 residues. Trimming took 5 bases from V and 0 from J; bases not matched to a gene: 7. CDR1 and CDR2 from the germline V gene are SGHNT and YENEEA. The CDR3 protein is CASSGTGTDSYEQYF. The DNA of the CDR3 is TGTGCCAGCAGCGGGACCGGGACAGACTCCTACGAGCAGTACTTC.

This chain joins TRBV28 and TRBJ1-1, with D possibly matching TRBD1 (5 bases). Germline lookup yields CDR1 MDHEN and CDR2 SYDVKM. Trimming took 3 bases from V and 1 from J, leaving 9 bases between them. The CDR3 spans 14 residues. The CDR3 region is CASSLYRKNTEAFF. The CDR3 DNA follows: TGTGCCAGCAGTTTGTACAGGAAGAACACTGAAGCTTTCTTT.

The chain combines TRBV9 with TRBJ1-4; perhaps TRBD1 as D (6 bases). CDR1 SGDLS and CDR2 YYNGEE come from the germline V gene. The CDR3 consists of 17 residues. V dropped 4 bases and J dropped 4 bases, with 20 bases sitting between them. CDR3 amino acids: CASSRTSWGGGNEKLFF. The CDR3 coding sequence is TGTGCCAGCAGCCGTACCTCCTGGGGGGGCGGTAATGAAAAACTGTTTTTT.

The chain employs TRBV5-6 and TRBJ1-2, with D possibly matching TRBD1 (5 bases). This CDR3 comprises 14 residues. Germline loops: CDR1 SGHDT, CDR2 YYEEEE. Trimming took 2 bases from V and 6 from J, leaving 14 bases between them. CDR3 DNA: TGTGCCAGCAGCTTCCCACAGGTGTGGGATGGCTACACCTTC. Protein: CASSFPQVWDGYTF.

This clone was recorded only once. CDR3 sequence reads: CASSIGQRNTEAFF. In nucleotides, the CDR3 is TGTGCCAGTAGTATAGGACAACGGAACACTGAAGCTTTCTTT. The rearrangement links TRBV19 to TRBJ1-1, with no clear D. Germline CDR1 is LNHDA and CDR2 is SQIVND (reference sequence). Between the trimmed V and J ends, which lost 1 base and 1 base, there was a span of 7 bases. This CDR3 is built from 14 residues.

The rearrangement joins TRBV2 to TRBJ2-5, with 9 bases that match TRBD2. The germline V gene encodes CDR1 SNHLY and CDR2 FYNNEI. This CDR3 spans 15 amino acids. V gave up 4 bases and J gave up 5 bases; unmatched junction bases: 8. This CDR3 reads CASSGGLAAYETQYF. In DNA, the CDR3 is TGTGCCAGCAGTGGGGGACTAGCAGCGTATGAGACCCAGTACTTC.

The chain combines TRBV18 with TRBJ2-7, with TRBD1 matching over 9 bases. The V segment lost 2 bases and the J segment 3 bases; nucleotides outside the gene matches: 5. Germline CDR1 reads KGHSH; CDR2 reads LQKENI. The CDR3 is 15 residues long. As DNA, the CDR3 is TGTGCCAGCTCACCATGGGACAGGGTGGGCTACGAGCAGTACTTC. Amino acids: CASSPWDRVGYEQYF.

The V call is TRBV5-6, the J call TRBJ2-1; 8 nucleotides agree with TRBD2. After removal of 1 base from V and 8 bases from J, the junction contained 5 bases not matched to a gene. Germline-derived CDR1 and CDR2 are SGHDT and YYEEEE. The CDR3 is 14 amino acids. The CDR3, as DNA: TGTGCCAGCAGCTTGTGGATGCGGGAGGATGAGCAGTTCTTC. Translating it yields CASSLWMREDEQFF.

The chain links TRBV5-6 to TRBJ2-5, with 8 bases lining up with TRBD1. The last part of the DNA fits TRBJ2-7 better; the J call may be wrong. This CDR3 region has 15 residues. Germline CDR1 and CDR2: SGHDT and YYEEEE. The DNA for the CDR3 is TGTGCCAGCAGCTCCGGACAGGGAGTATTCTACGAGCAGTACTTC. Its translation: CASSSGQGVFYEQYF.

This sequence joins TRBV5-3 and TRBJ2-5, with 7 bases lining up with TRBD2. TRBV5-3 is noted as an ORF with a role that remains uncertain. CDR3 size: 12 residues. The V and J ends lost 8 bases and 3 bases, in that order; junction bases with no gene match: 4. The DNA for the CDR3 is TGTGCCAGCGGGGGAGGGGAAGAGACCCAGTACTTC. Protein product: CASGGGEETQYF.

The CDR3 region is CASSHFSGNYEQYF. The CDR3 DNA follows: TGTGCCAGCAGCCATTTTAGCGGGAACTACGAGCAGTACTTC. The V gene is TRBV4-2, the J gene TRBJ2-7, with TRBD2 identical over 8 bases. The V gene end was trimmed by 3 bases and the J gene end by 3 bases; junction bases not matched to a gene: 4. This CDR3 has 14 residues. Looked up from germline, CDR1 is LGHNA and CDR2 is YNFKEQ.

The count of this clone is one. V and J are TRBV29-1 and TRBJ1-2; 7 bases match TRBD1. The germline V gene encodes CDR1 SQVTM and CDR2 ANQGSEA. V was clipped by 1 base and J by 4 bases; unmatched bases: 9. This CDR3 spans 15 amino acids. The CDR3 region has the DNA TGCAGCGTTGAAGTTTATGACAGGGTTGGCTATGGCTACACCTTC. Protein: CSVEVYDRVGYGYTF.

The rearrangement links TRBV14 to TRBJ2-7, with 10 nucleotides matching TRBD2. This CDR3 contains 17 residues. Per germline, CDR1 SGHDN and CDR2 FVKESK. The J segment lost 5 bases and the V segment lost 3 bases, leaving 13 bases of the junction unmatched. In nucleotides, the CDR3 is TGTGCCAGCAGCCAGATCCAAACGGCTAGCGGGAGACACGAGCAGTACTTC. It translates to CASSQIQTASGRHEQYF.

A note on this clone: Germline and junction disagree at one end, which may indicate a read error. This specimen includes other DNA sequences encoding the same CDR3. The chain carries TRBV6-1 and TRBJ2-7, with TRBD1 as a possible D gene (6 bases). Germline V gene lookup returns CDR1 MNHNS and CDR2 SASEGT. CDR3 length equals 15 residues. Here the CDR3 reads CASSPTAGQSYEQYF. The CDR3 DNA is TGCGCCAGCAGCCCTACGGCCGGACAGTCCTACGAGCAGTACTTC.

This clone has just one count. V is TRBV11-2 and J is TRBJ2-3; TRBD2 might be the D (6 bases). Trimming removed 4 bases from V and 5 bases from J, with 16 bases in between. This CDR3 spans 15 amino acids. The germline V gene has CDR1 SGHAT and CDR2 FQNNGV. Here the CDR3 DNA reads TGTGCCAGCAGCTCCTTAGCGGCCCGGGGAGATACGCAGTATTTT. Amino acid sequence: CASSSLAARGDTQYF.

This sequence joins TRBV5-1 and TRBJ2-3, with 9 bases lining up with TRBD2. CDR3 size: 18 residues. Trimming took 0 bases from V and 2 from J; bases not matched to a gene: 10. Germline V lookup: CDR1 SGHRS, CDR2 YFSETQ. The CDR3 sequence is CASSLGGRLADHTDTQYF. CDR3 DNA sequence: TGCGCCAGCAGCTTGGGCGGTCGACTAGCGGATCACACAGATACGCAGTATTTT. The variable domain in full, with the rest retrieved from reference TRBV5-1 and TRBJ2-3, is KAGVTQTPRYLIKTRGQQVTLSCSPISGHRSVSWYQQTPGQGLQFLFEYFSETQRNKGNFPGRFSGRQFSNSRSEMNVSTLELGDSALYLCASSLGGRLADHTDTQYFGPGTRLTVL.

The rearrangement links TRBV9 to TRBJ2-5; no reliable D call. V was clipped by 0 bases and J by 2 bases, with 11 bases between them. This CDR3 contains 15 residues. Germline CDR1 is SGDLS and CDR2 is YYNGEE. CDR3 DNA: TGTGCCAGCAGCGTAGAATGGACGGAACAAGAGACCCAGTACTTC. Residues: CASSVEWTEQETQYF.

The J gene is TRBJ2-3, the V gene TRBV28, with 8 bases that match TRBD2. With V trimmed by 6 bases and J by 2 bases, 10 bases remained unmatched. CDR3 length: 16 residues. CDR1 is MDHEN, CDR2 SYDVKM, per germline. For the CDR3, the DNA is TGTGCCAGCAGACGATCACTAGCGGTTATCACAGATACGCAGTATTTT. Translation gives CASRRSLAVITDTQYF.

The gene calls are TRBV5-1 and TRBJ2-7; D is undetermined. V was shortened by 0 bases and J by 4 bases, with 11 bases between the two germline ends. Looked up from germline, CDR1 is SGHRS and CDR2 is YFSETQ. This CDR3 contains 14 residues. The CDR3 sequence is CASSLAVPGYEQYF. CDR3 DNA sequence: TGCGCCAGCAGCTTGGCGGTCCCTGGTTACGAGCAGTACTTC.

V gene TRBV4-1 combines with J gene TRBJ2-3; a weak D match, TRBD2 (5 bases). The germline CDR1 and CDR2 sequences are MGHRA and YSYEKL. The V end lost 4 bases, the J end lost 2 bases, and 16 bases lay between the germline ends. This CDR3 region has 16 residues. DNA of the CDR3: TGCGCCAGCAGCCGCCCGCCAGCGGCTCCCACAGATACGCAGTATTTT. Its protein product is CASSRPPAAPTDTQYF.

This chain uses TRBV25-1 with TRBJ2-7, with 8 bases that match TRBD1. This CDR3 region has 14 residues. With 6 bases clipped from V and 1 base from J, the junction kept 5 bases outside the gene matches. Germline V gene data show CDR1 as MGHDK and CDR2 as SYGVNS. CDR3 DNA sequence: TGTGCCAGCAGCCCAGGGGGCTGGTCCTACGAGCAGTACTTC. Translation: CASSPGGWSYEQYF.

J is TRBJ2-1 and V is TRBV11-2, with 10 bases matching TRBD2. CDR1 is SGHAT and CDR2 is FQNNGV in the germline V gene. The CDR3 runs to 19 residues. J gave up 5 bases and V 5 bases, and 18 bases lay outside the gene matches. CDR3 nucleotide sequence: TGTGCCAGCAGCCTTAGCGGGAGGAGAACGTACCTGATCCACAATGAGCAGTTCTTC. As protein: CASSLSGRRTYLIHNEQFF.

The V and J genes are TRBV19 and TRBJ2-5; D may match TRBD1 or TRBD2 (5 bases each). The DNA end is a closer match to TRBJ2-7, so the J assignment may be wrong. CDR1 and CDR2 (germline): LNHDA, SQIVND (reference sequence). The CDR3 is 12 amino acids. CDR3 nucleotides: TGTGCCAGTATAGAGGGGCGATACGAGCAGTACTTC. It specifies CASIEGRYEQYF.

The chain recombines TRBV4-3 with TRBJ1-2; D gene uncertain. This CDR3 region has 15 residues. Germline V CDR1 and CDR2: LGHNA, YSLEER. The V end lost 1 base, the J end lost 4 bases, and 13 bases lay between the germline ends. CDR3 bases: TGCGCCAGCAGCCAAGTCCCCGGAGAGGGCTATGGCTACACCTTC. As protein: CASSQVPGEGYGYTF.

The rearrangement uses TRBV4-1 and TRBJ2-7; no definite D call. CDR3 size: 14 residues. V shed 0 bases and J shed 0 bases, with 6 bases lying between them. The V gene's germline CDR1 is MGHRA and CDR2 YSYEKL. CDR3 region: CASSQDWASYEQYF. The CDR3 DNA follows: TGCGCCAGCAGCCAAGATTGGGCCTCCTACGAGCAGTACTTC.

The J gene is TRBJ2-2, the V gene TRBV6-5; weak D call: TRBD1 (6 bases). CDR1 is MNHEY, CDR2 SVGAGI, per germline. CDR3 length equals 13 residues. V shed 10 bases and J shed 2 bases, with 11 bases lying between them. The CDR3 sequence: CATRQVNTGELFF. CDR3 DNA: TGTGCCACCCGACAGGTTAACACCGGGGAGCTGTTTTTT.